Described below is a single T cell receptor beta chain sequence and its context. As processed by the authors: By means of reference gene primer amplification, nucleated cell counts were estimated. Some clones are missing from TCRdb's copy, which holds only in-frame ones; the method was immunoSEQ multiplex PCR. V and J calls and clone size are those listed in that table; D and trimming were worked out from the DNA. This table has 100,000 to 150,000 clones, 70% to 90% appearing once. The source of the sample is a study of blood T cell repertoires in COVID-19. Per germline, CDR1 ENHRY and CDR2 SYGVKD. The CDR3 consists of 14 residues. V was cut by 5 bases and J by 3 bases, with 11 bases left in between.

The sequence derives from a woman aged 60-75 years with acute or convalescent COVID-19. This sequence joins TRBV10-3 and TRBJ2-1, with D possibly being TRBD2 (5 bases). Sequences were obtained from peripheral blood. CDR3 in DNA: TGTGCCATCAGTAAGACTACATTCTACAATGAGCAGTTCTTC. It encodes CAISKTTFYNEQFF.